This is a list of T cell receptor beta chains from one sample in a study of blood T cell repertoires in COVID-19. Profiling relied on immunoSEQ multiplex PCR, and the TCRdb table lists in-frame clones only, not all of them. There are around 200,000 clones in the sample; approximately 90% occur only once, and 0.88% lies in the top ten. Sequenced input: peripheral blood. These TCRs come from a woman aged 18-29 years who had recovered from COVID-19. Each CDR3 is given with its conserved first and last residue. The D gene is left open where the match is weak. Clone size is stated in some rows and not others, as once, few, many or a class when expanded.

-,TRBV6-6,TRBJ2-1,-,TGTGCCAGCAGTTTGAGAGGGCCGGGGGAGCAGTTCTTC,CASSLRGPGEQFF
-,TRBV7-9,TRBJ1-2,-,TGTGCCAGCACCGTGCACCGACAAGACTATGGCTACACCTTC,CASTVHRQDYGYTF
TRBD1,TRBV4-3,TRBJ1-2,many,TGCGCCAGCAGCCAGGATAGACAGGGTAGGAACTATGGCTACACCTTC,CASSQDRQGRNYGYTF
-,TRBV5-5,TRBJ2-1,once,TGTGCCAGCAGCTTGGTTCGGGAGCAGTTCTTC,CASSLVREQFF
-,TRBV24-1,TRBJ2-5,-,TGTGCCACCAGTGATCCCCCGTCCGGGACACAAGAGACCCAGTACTTC,CATSDPPSGTQETQYF
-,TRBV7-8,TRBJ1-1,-,TGTGCCAGCAGCTTCGACAGACCGGTGAACACTGAAGCTTTCTTT,CASSFDRPVNTEAFF
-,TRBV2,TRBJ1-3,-,TGTGCCAGCAGTGCGGGACAAGGCTATCCTGGAAACACCATATATTTT,CASSAGQGYPGNTIYF
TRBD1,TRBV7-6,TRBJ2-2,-,TGTGCCAGCAGCTTAGCCCGGGACAGGGTCGGGGCCGGGGAGCTGTTTTTT,CASSLARDRVGAGELFF
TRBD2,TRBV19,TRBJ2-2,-,TGTGCCAGTAGCATCCGACCGGGACTAGCGCCTACCGGGGAGCTGTTTTTT,CASSIRPGLAPTGELFF
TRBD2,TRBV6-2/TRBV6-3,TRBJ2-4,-,TGTGCCAGCAGTGCTCGGGAGGGCCGGGGCATTCAGTACTTC,CASSAREGRGIQYF
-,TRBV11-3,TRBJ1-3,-,TGTGCCAGCAGCTTAGGCCCTCAGGTGAGCTCTGGAAACACCATATATTTT,CASSLGPQVSSGNTIYF
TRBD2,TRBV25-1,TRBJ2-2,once,TGTGCCAGCAGTGAGACTAGCGGGAGTAACACCGGGGAGCTGTTTTTT,CASSETSGSNTGELFF
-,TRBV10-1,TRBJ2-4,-,TGCGCCAGCAGTGGACCTGGCAACAGGTTGTTAGCCAAAAACATTCAGTACTTC,CASSGPGNRLLAKNIQYF
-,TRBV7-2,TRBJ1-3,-,TGTGCCAGCAGCCTTCAGAGGGACTCTGGAAACACCATATATTTT,CASSLQRDSGNTIYF
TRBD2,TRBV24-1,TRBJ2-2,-,TGTGCCACCAGTGATTCCCGACCGGGACTAGGGAACACCGGGGAGCTGTTTTTT,CATSDSRPGLGNTGELFF
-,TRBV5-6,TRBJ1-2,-,TGTGCCAGCAGCTTGGGGGCAGGGCAGGATGGCTACACCTTC,CASSLGAGQDGYTF
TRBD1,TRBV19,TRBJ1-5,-,TGTGCCAGTAGTATATACGGACAGGGTACTAGCAATCAGCCCCAGCATTTT,CASSIYGQGTSNQPQHF
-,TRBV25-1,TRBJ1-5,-,TGTGCCAGCAGTGAATCGGGCAGGGGCCGGGATCAGCCCCAGCATTTT,CASSESGRGRDQPQHF
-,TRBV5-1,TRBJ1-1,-,TGCGCCAGCAGTTCGGCGACAGGTACCTCTGAAGCTTTCTTT,CASSSATGTSEAFF
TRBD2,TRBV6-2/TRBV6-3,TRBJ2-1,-,TGTGCCAGCAGTTCTAGCGGGGGCGATGAGCAGTTCTTC,CASSSSGGDEQFF
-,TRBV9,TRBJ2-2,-,TGTGCCAGCAGCGTAGGACTACCGTACACCGGGGAGCTGTTTTTT,CASSVGLPYTGELFF
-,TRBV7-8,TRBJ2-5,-,TGTGCCAGCAGCTTAAGGGGGGGGGCAGCTCAAGAGACCCAGTACTTC,CASSLRGGAAQETQYF
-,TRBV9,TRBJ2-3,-,TGTGCCAGCGCAAGGGGCGGCACAGATACGCAGTATTTT,CASARGGTDTQYF